This is a list of T cell receptor beta chains from one sample in a study of blood T cell repertoires in COVID-19. The table came from immunoSEQ multiplex PCR; TCRdb's copy has only in-frame clones and leaves some out. The sample has some 60,000 clones; more than 70% are singletons. The source material was peripheral blood. The receptors come from a young man with COVID-19, enrolled during active disease. Each CDR3 is given with its conserved first and last residue. D genes are given only for firm matches. Size tells how often a clone was seen (once, few, many) or the class of an expanded clone, and some rows leave it out.

d_gene: .
len: 14
v_gene: TRBV5-1
j_gene: TRBJ2-5
abundance: .
CDR3nt: TGCGCCAGCAGCTTGCCGACAGACCAAGAGACCCAGTACTTC
CDR3aa: CASSLPTDQETQYF

d_gene: .
len: 12
v_gene: TRBV6-5
j_gene: TRBJ1-1
abundance: .
CDR3nt: TGTGCCAGCAGGGGAGGGTCGACTGAAGCTTTCTTT
CDR3aa: CASRGGSTEAFF

d_gene: .
len: 15
v_gene: TRBV7-8
j_gene: TRBJ2-1
abundance: .
CDR3nt: TGTGCCAGCAGCCTTCCCGGGACACGGGAAAATGAGCAGTTCTTC
CDR3aa: CASSLPGTRENEQFF

d_gene: TRBD2
len: 14
v_gene: TRBV4-1
j_gene: TRBJ2-3
abundance: .
CDR3nt: TGCGCCAGCAGCCCCCTAGCGGGTTCAGATACGCAGTATTTT
CDR3aa: CASSPLAGSDTQYF

d_gene: .
len: 13
v_gene: TRBV2
j_gene: TRBJ1-4
abundance: .
CDR3nt: TGTGCCAGTTGGAGAGGGAGAGGCGAAAAACTGTTTTTT
CDR3aa: CASWRGRGEKLFF

d_gene: .
len: 16
v_gene: TRBV19
j_gene: TRBJ1-3
abundance: .
CDR3nt: TGTGCCAGTAGTATTTACGCCTTGGGAGGTGGAAACACCATATATTTT
CDR3aa: CASSIYALGGGNTIYF

d_gene: TRBD1
len: 15
v_gene: TRBV7-8
j_gene: TRBJ1-5
abundance: .
CDR3nt: TGTGCCAGCAGCTTGGGACAGGTCAGCAATCAGCCCCAGCATTTT
CDR3aa: CASSLGQVSNQPQHF

d_gene: .
len: 12
v_gene: TRBV25-1
j_gene: TRBJ2-2
abundance: .
CDR3nt: TGTGCCAGCAGTGTGGCGGTAGGGGAGCTGTTTTTT
CDR3aa: CASSVAVGELFF

d_gene: TRBD2
len: 18
v_gene: TRBV10-3
j_gene: TRBJ2-2
abundance: .
CDR3nt: TGTGCCATCAGTGAGGCGGGGCCGGGACTAGCGGGAGCCGGGGAGCTGTTTTTT
CDR3aa: CAISEAGPGLAGAGELFF

d_gene: TRBD1
len: 15
v_gene: TRBV2
j_gene: TRBJ2-1
abundance: .
CDR3nt: TGTGCCACTGTTTGGACAGGGAGCTCCTACAATGAGCAGTTCTTC
CDR3aa: CATVWTGSSYNEQFF

d_gene: TRBD1
len: 14
v_gene: TRBV18
j_gene: TRBJ2-2
abundance: .
CDR3nt: TGTGCCAGCTCAGGACAGGGGATGGCCGGGGAGCTGTTTTTT
CDR3aa: CASSGQGMAGELFF

d_gene: .
len: 15
v_gene: TRBV3-1/TRBV3-2
j_gene: TRBJ1-5
abundance: few
CDR3nt: TGTGCCAGCAGCCAAGATAGGGGGTATGGTCAGCCCCAGCATTTT
CDR3aa: CASSQDRGYGQPQHF

d_gene: .
len: 14
v_gene: TRBV6-5
j_gene: TRBJ2-1
abundance: .
CDR3nt: TGTGCCAGCTCCAGTCCTACGGGGGACAATGAGCAGTTCTTC
CDR3aa: CASSSPTGDNEQFF

d_gene: TRBD2
len: 15
v_gene: TRBV11-3
j_gene: TRBJ2-3
abundance: .
CDR3nt: TGTGCCAGCAGGAGAGCGGGGCGTGGCACAGATACGCAGTATTTT
CDR3aa: CASRRAGRGTDTQYF

d_gene: TRBD1
len: 14
v_gene: TRBV7-2
j_gene: TRBJ1-2
abundance: .
CDR3nt: TGTGCCAGCAGCTCGGGGGGACAGGGACAGGGCTACACCTTC
CDR3aa: CASSSGGQGQGYTF

d_gene: TRBD2
len: 15
v_gene: TRBV29-1
j_gene: TRBJ2-1
abundance: .
CDR3nt: TGCAGCGTTTCCTTATCCCTAGCGGGTTACAATGAGCAGTTCTTC
CDR3aa: CSVSLSLAGYNEQFF

d_gene: TRBD1
len: 15
v_gene: TRBV5-4
j_gene: TRBJ2-7
abundance: .
CDR3nt: TGTGCCAGCAGCCAGGGGACAGAAGTTGTCTACGAGCAGTACTTC
CDR3aa: CASSQGTEVVYEQYF

d_gene: .
len: 13
v_gene: TRBV11-2
j_gene: TRBJ1-5
abundance: .
CDR3nt: TGTGCCAGCAGCTTAGTCGCGGGGGAGCCCCAGCATTTT
CDR3aa: CASSLVAGEPQHF

d_gene: .
len: 12
v_gene: TRBV6-5
j_gene: TRBJ1-4
abundance: once
CDR3nt: TGTGCCAGCAAGGCAGGGTTCTATAAACTGTTTTTT
CDR3aa: CASKAGFYKLFF

d_gene: .
len: 15
v_gene: TRBV5-4
j_gene: TRBJ1-2
abundance: .
CDR3nt: TGTGCCAGCAGCCTCAGGGTCCCCTTCTCCTATGGCTACACCTTC
CDR3aa: CASSLRVPFSYGYTF

d_gene: .
len: 13
v_gene: TRBV30
j_gene: TRBJ2-1
abundance: .
CDR3nt: TGTGCCTGGAGTGTGTCTAGCGCGAATGAGCAGTTCTTC
CDR3aa: CAWSVSSANEQFF

d_gene: .
len: 15
v_gene: TRBV6-5
j_gene: TRBJ1-3
abundance: .
CDR3nt: TGTGCCAGCATCGATAGGGGGAGTTCTGGAAACACCATATATTTT
CDR3aa: CASIDRGSSGNTIYF

d_gene: .
len: 17
v_gene: TRBV9
j_gene: TRBJ2-1
abundance: few
CDR3nt: TGTGCCAGCAGCGTAACTGGGAGCCCACTCTCCTACAATGAGCAGTTCTTC
CDR3aa: CASSVTGSPLSYNEQFF

d_gene: .
len: 14
v_gene: TRBV6-2/TRBV6-3
j_gene: TRBJ1-5
abundance: .
CDR3nt: TGTGCCAGCAGTGACCAGACAGGCACAGGGACCCAGCATTTT
CDR3aa: CASSDQTGTGTQHF

d_gene: TRBD2
len: 14
v_gene: TRBV9
j_gene: TRBJ2-1
abundance: .
CDR3nt: TGTGCCAGCAGTCCCAGACTAGCGGGAGATGAGCAGTTCTTC
CDR3aa: CASSPRLAGDEQFF

d_gene: TRBD2
len: 15
v_gene: TRBV4-3
j_gene: TRBJ2-7
abundance: .
CDR3nt: TGCGCCAGCAGCCAAGACAACCGGGGGGGCTACGAGCAGTACTTC
CDR3aa: CASSQDNRGGYEQYF

d_gene: .
len: 15
v_gene: TRBV30
j_gene: TRBJ2-7
abundance: .
CDR3nt: TGTGCCTGGAGTTCCTCGACGGACTCAGGATACGAGCAGTACTTC
CDR3aa: CAWSSSTDSGYEQYF